The following is a T cell receptor beta chain sequence with its context. The antigen is undetermined. The data were taken from a study of cytomegalovirus exposure and HLA in healthy donors. The overall study: The 100 to 150 validation repertoires, a later analysis reported, used the same platform as the 550 to 700 repertoires from the first cohort. Findings and caveats of the study: Specific recognition of CMV antigens was confirmed in vitro for three chains (all CMV-associated). The authors enumerated 164 TCR beta chains as linked to cytomegalovirus.

Data came from immunoSEQ multiplex PCR; TCRdb stores just in-frame clones and leaves some out. The sample has 150,000 or so clones, 85% seen once. This CDR3 is 17 amino acids long. Losses at the gene ends were 8 bases for V and 4 bases for J; bases not matched to a gene: 16. CDR1 is SGHRS, CDR2 YFSETQ, per germline. The V gene is TRBV5-1, the J gene TRBJ2-1; 9 bases agree with TRBD2. The receptor was derived from a young man in good health and CMV-seropositive. The sequencing input was PBMCs. CDR3 region: CASEIGGSGGIYNEQFF. CDR3 nucleotide sequence: TGCGCCAGTGAAATCGGGGGAAGCGGGGGGATATACAATGAGCAGTTCTTC.